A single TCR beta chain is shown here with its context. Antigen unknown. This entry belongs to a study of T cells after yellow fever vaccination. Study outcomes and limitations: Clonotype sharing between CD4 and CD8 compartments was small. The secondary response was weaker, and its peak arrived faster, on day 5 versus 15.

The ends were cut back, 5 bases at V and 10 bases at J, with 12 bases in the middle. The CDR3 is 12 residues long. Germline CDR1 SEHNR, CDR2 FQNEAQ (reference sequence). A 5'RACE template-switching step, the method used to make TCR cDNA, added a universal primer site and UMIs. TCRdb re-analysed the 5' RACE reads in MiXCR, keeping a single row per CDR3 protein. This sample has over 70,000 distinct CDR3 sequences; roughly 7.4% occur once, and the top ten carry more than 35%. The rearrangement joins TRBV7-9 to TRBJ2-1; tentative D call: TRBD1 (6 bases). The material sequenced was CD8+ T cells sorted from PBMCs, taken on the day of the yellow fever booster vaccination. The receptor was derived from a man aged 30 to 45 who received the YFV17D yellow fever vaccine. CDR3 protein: CASSKQGWEQFF. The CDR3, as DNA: TGTGCCAGCAGCAAACAGGGTTGGGAGCAGTTCTTC.